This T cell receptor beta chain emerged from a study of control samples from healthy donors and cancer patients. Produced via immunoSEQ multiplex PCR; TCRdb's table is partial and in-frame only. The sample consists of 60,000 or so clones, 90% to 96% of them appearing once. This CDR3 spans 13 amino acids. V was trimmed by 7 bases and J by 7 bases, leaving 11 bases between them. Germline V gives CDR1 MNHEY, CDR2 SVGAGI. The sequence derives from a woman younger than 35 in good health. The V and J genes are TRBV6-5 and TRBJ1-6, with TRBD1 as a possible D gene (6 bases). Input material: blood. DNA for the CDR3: TGTGCCAGCACAGACAGGAGGAATTCACCCCTCCACTTT. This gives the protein CASTDRRNSPLHF.